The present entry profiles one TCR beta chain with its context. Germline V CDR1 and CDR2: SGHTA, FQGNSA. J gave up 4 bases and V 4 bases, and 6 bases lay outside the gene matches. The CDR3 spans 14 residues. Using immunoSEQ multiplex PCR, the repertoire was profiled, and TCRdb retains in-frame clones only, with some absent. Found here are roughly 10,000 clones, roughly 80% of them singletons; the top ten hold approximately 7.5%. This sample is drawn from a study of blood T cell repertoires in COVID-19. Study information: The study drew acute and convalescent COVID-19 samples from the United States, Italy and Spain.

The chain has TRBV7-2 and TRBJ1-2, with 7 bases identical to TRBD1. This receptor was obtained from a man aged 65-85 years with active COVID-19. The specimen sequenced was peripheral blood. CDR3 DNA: TGTGCCAGCAGCTCAAGAGGGGGCGGCTATGGCTACACCTTC. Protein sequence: CASSSRGGGYGYTF.